This entry features one T cell receptor (beta chain) sequence. Its antigen is still unknown. The data stem from a study of CD8 T cell repertoires and HIV-1 epitope variants. About the research overall: Each of Twenty-five Gag and Nef epitope peptides stimulated a separate culture. Controls were a CMV, EBV and flu pool, Ebola AY9, and no peptide.

V lost 6 bases and J lost 4; bases outside the gene matches: 9. The CDR3 runs 15 residues. Germline V CDR1 and CDR2: MNHEY, SVGAGI. Repertoires were generated with immunoSEQ multiplex PCR, while TCRdb's copy carries only in-frame clones and drops some. Among 6,000 or so clones listed, around 64% were seen once. The source of this sequence is a male donor with HIV. The chain couples TRBV6-5 to TRBJ2-5; 9 nucleotides line up with TRBD2. The specimen sequenced was cultured CD8+ T cells derived from PBMCs. DNA of the CDR3: TGTGCCAGCAGCGTTGGCGGGAGGGCCGGAGAGACCCAGTACTTC. Encoded protein: CASSVGGRAGETQYF.